The 29 T cell receptor beta chains below all came from one sample that was sequenced in a study of blood T cell repertoires in COVID-19. Data came from immunoSEQ multiplex PCR; TCRdb stores just in-frame clones and leaves some out. This table has 95,000 to 110,000 clones, around 84% appearing once. The sample comprised peripheral blood. These TCRs come from a man between 60 and 70 years old with acute or convalescent COVID-19.

The chain has TRBV6-5 and TRBJ2-2; 14 nucleotides align to TRBD2. The CDR3 contains 16 residues. The J segment lost 8 bases and the V segment lost 4 bases, leaving 6 bases of the junction unmatched. CDR1 is MNHEY and CDR2 is SVGAGI in the germline V gene. In nucleotides, the CDR3 is TGTGCCAGCAGTTCGGGACTAGCGGGAGTGGGAGGGGAGCTGTTTTTT. This translates into CASSSGLAGVGGELFF.

The chain is built from TRBV19 and TRBJ1-3; possibly TRBD1 for D (6 bases). The CDR3 runs to 16 residues. CDR1 and CDR2 (germline): LNHDA, SQIVND (reference sequence). Trimming removed 7 bases from V and 0 bases from J, with 16 bases in between. The CDR3 here is CASTGTRASSGNTIYF. The CDR3 bases are TGTGCCAGTACAGGGACACGCGCCTCCTCTGGAAACACCATATATTTT.

The V and J genes are TRBV11-2 and TRBJ2-2; tentatively, D is TRBD2 (6 bases). V dropped 8 bases and J dropped 2 bases, with 18 bases sitting between them. The CDR3 consists of 16 residues. CDR1 is SGHAT and CDR2 is FQNNGV in the germline V gene. Here the CDR3 DNA reads TGTGCCAGCGGGAAGGAAGGCGGGATTAACACCGGGGAGCTGTTTTTT. Residues: CASGKEGGINTGELFF.

The chain links TRBV11-3 to TRBJ1-1; D remains unclear. Trimming removed 4 bases at V and 6 bases at J, with 21 bases between. Germline-derived CDR1 and CDR2 are SGHNT and YENEEA. The CDR3 is 16 amino acids. CDR3 region: CASSSWVGGSSPEAFF. CDR3 sequence (DNA): TGTGCCAGCAGCTCCTGGGTGGGTGGAAGTAGCCCTGAAGCTTTCTTT.

This chain links TRBV7-9 with TRBJ2-1; no firm D call. This CDR3 contains 11 residues. The germline gives CDR1 SEHNR, CDR2 FQNEAQ (reference sequence). Trimming shortened V by 7 bases and J by 3 bases, and 4 bases separated the two germline ends. The CDR3: CASTLYNEQFF. In nucleotides, the CDR3 is TGTGCCAGCACCCTCTACAATGAGCAGTTCTTC. The complete variable domain, with remaining parts taken from reference TRBV7-9 and TRBJ2-1, reads DTGVSQNPRHKITKRGQNVTFRCDPISEHNRLYWYRQTLGQGPEFLTYFQNEAQLEKSRLLSDRFSAERPKGSFSTLEIQRTEQGDSAMYLCASTLYNEQFFGPGTRLTVL.

The chain couples TRBV29-1 to TRBJ2-7; D may be TRBD1 (7 bases). Trimming removed 4 bases from V and 6 bases from J, with 13 bases in between. Germline assignment: CDR1 SQVTM and CDR2 ANQGSEA. The CDR3 consists of 12 residues. The CDR3 loop reads CSVGRGASEQYF. CDR3 bases: TGCAGCGTTGGCAGGGGGGCGAGCGAGCAGTACTTC.

This chain connects TRBV11-2 to TRBJ2-1; 7 bases are a match to TRBD2. With 2 bases clipped from V and 7 bases from J, the junction kept 2 bases outside the gene matches. Germline loops: CDR1 SGHAT, CDR2 FQNNGV. There are 13 residues in the CDR3. CDR3 sequence: CASSLLLANEQFF. The CDR3 coding sequence is TGTGCCAGCAGCTTATTACTAGCGAATGAGCAGTTCTTC.

In its sample, this clone was seen once. For the CDR3, the DNA is TGTGCCAGCAGCTCAGGCGGCCCGGACTCAAAACGATATGAGCAGTTCTTC. Residues: CASSSGGPDSKRYEQFF. The V gene is TRBV11-2, the J gene TRBJ2-1, with a possible D match to TRBD2 (5 bases). This CDR3 is built from 17 residues. V shed 4 bases and J shed 8 bases, with 24 bases lying between them. Germline V gene lookup returns CDR1 SGHAT and CDR2 FQNNGV.

This chain connects TRBV5-1 to TRBJ1-5; a weak D match, TRBD1 (5 bases). V dropped 0 bases and J dropped 9 bases, with 13 bases sitting between them. This CDR3 comprises 14 residues. Germline V gives CDR1 SGHRS, CDR2 YFSETQ. The DNA for the CDR3 is TGCGCCAGCAGCTTGGCCATTGCAGGGTGGCCCCAGCATTTT. Encoded protein: CASSLAIAGWPQHF.

The chain couples TRBV5-1 to TRBJ1-5; D is perhaps TRBD1 (5 bases). V was cut by 4 bases and J by 3 bases, with 14 bases left in between. Germline V lookup: CDR1 SGHRS, CDR2 YFSETQ. The CDR3 sequence is 15 residues long. The CDR3 spells CASSLGGTSNQPQHF. CDR3 nucleotide sequence: TGCGCCAGCAGCCTGGGGGGGACTTCCAATCAGCCCCAGCATTTT.

This clone was detected only a few times. The chain has TRBV19 and TRBJ1-5, with D uncertain. Trimming stripped 5 bases from V and 3 bases from J, with 14 bases between. The germline V gene encodes CDR1 LNHDA and CDR2 SQIVND (reference sequence). This CDR3 has 15 residues. CDR3 sequence reads: CASSRVGVDNQPQHF. The DNA of the CDR3 is TGTGCCAGTAGTCGAGTGGGAGTCGACAATCAGCCCCAGCATTTT.

The chain joins TRBV9 to TRBJ2-2; 9 positions match TRBD2. Trimming removed 0 bases from V and 5 bases from J; junction bases left unmatched: 11. Per germline, CDR1 SGDLS and CDR2 YYNGEE. This CDR3 comprises 18 residues. CDR3 region: CASSVAAGGPSGTGELFF. The CDR3 DNA reads TGTGCCAGCAGCGTAGCAGCGGGAGGCCCCAGTGGGACCGGGGAGCTGTTTTTT.

The rearrangement joins TRBV11-2 to TRBJ1-1; D possibly corresponds to TRBD1 (5 bases). CDR1 and CDR2 (germline): SGHAT, FQNNGV. Trimming took off 1 base at V and 0 bases at J, with 9 bases between the two ends. The CDR3 runs 15 residues. The CDR3 DNA follows: TGTGCCAGCAGCTTAGGGCGACAGTTGAACACTGAAGCTTTCTTT. Translated: CASSLGRQLNTEAFF.

This sequence joins TRBV12-2 and TRBJ2-3; the table's D call, TRBD2, has no DNA check behind it. TRBV12-2 is listed as a pseudogene. This CDR3 has 16 residues. For the CDR3, the DNA is TGTGCAAGTCGCTTAGCGAGTGTTTCCTTCACAGATACGCAGTATTTT. This codes for CASRLASVSFTDTQYF.

The chain combines TRBV5-1 with TRBJ2-2; 11 nucleotides line up with TRBD1. CDR1 SGHRS and CDR2 YFSETQ come from the germline V gene. CDR3 length: 16 residues. V was pared by 0 bases and J by 4 bases, with 2 bases of the junction left unmatched. CDR3 bases: TGCGCCAGCAGCTTGGCTGGGACAGGGGGCACCGGGGAGCTGTTTTTT. Translation: CASSLAGTGGTGELFF.

The gene calls are TRBV18 and TRBJ1-1; D not resolved. Germline CDR1 and CDR2: KGHSH and LQKENI. CDR3 length: 13 amino acids. V lost 0 bases to trimming and J lost 4 bases, with 6 bases between them. CDR3 protein: CASSPPIRTEAFF. In DNA, the CDR3 is TGTGCCAGCTCACCACCTATCCGCACTGAAGCTTTCTTT. Variable domain in full (rest from reference TRBV18 and TRBJ1-1): NAGVMQNPRHLVRRRGQEARLRCSPMKGHSHVYWYRQLPEEGLKFMVYLQKENIIDESGMPKERFSAEFPKEGPSILRIQQVVRGDSAAYFCASSPPIRTEAFFGQGTRLTVV.

This chain links TRBV29-1 with TRBJ2-1; the match to TRBD2 covers 13 bases. The CDR3 runs to 16 residues. Trimming took 2 bases from V and 5 from J; bases not matched to a gene: 6. Germline V lookup: CDR1 SQVTM, CDR2 ANQGSEA. The CDR3 region has the DNA TGCAGCGTTGAACTAGGACTAGCGGGAGCCCACAATGAGCAGTTCTTC. Its protein is CSVELGLAGAHNEQFF.

The chain uses TRBV5-6 and TRBJ1-5, with D possibly being TRBD1 (5 bases). The CDR3 is 14 residues long. Per the germline V gene, CDR1 is SGHDT and CDR2 is YYEEEE. Trimming took off 4 bases at V and 6 bases at J, with 14 bases between the two ends. The CDR3 here is CASSPDRRGQPQHF. DNA of the CDR3: TGTGCCAGCAGCCCCGACAGAAGGGGTCAGCCCCAGCATTTT. The full variable domain, with the rest looked up from reference TRBV5-6 and TRBJ1-5, is DAGVTQSPTHLIKTRGQQVTLRCSPKSGHDTVSWYQQALGQGPQFIFQYYEEEERQRGNFPDRFSGHQFPNYSSELNVNALLLGDSALYLCASSPDRRGQPQHFGDGTRLSIL.

This chain joins TRBV14 and TRBJ1-1; D may be TRBD1 (5 bases). CDR1 is SGHDN and CDR2 is FVKESK in the germline V gene. The V gene lost 2 bases and the J gene lost 3 bases, with 7 bases spanning the gap. The CDR3 length is 13 residues. CDR3 in amino acids: CASSQLQDTEAFF. Written as DNA, the CDR3 is TGTGCCAGCAGCCAATTACAGGACACTGAAGCTTTCTTT.

This chain links TRBV19 with TRBJ2-6; D possibly corresponds to TRBD2 (5 bases). Looked up from germline, CDR1 is LNHDA and CDR2 is SQIVND (reference sequence). Deletions cut 9 bases from V and 1 base from J, with 10 bases between. The CDR3 spans 14 residues. Here the CDR3 DNA reads TGTGCCAGCCGGGGTTTGTCTGGGGCCAACGTCCTGACTTTC. Translating gives CASRGLSGANVLTF.

The gene calls are TRBV3-1 (or the pseudogene TRBV3-2) and TRBJ2-3; 7 positions match TRBD1. The CDR3 is 16 residues long. Germline lookup yields CDR1 LGHDT and CDR2 YNNKEL (reference sequence). Unmatched junction bases numbered 7, after V lost 1 base and J lost 3 bases. The CDR3 is CASSQGGQSLTDTQYF. As DNA, the CDR3 is TGTGCCAGCAGCCAAGGGGGACAGTCCCTTACAGATACGCAGTATTTT.

The V and J genes are TRBV24-1 and TRBJ2-3; 11 bases match TRBD2. The trim removed 9 bases at V and 5 bases at J, leaving 3 bases unmatched. The length of the CDR3 is 13 residues. In germline, CDR1 is KGHDR, CDR2 SFDVKD. In DNA form, the CDR3 reads TGTGCCACCCGTACTAGCGGGAGAGATACGCAGTATTTT. Amino acids: CATRTSGRDTQYF.

This chain joins TRBV19 and TRBJ1-6, with 7 bases matching TRBD1. After removal of 4 bases from V and 5 bases from J, the junction contained 8 bases not matched to a gene. The germline V gene has CDR1 LNHDA and CDR2 SQIVND (reference sequence). The CDR3 loop spans 16 amino acids. This CDR3 is CASSRATGLDNSPLHF. For the CDR3, the DNA is TGTGCCAGTAGTAGAGCGACAGGGTTGGATAATTCACCCCTCCACTTT. The full variable domain, with the rest looked up from reference TRBV19 and TRBJ1-6, is DGGITQSPKYLFRKEGQNVTLSCEQNLNHDAMYWYRQDPGQGLRLIYYSQIVNDFQKGDIAEGYSVSREKKESFPLTVTSAQKNPTAFYLCASSRATGLDNSPLHFGNGTRLTVT.

J is TRBJ1-1 and V is TRBV5-1; D not resolved. This CDR3 contains 14 residues. The germline CDR1 and CDR2 sequences are SGHRS and YFSETQ. Trimming took 4 bases from V and 1 from J, leaving 11 bases between them. CDR3 nucleotides: TGCGCCAGCAGCGGAGGAGGGTGGAACACTGAAGCTTTCTTT. This sequence encodes CASSGGGWNTEAFF.

A single count supports this clone. The chain couples TRBV2 to TRBJ1-1; D call uncertain. V lost 8 bases, J lost 2 bases, and 12 bases lay in between. This CDR3 has 13 residues. Germline CDR1 is SNHLY and CDR2 is FYNNEI. The CDR3 coding sequence is TGTGCCAGCGCTTCACAATTCAACACTGAAGCTTTCTTT. This encodes CASASQFNTEAFF. Variable domain in full (rest from reference TRBV2 and TRBJ1-1): EPEVTQTPSHQVTQMGQEVILRCVPISNHLYFYWYRQILGQKVEFLVSFYNNEISEKSEIFDDQFSVERPDGSNFTLKIRSTKLEDSAMYFCASASQFNTEAFFGQGTRLTVV.

V is TRBV7-8 and J is TRBJ2-2; perhaps TRBD2 as D (6 bases). The germline CDR1 and CDR2 sequences are SGHVS and FQNEAQ. The CDR3 runs 15 residues. The germline V and J ends were trimmed by 5 bases and 6 bases, with 16 bases remaining between them. Here the CDR3 DNA reads TGTGCCAGCAGCCCCGGGACTGCCTGGCCCGGGGAGCTGTTTTTT. It codes for CASSPGTAWPGELFF. Drawing the rest from reference TRBV7-8 and TRBJ2-2, the complete variable domain is GAGVSQSPRYKVAKRGQDVALRCDPISGHVSLFWYQQALGQGPEFLTYFQNEAQLDKSGLPSDRFFAERPEGSVSTLKIQRTQQEDSAVYLCASSPGTAWPGELFFGEGSRLTVL.

The chain joins TRBV25-1 to TRBJ2-7; 7 nucleotides line up with TRBD1. Trimming took 6 bases from V and 2 from J; bases not matched to a gene: 4. There are 13 residues in the CDR3. Per the germline V gene, CDR1 is MGHDK and CDR2 is SYGVNS. CDR3 loop: CASRETGPYEQYF. The CDR3 DNA reads as TGTGCCAGCAGAGAGACAGGGCCCTACGAGCAGTACTTC.

The rearrangement joins TRBV29-1 to TRBJ1-5, with 7 bases that match TRBD1. Germline V lookup: CDR1 SQVTM, CDR2 ANQGSEA. The CDR3 totals 15 residues. V was pared by 6 bases and J by 1 base, with 9 bases of the junction left unmatched. For the CDR3, the DNA is TGCAGCGTCAGACAGGGTGGAGAAAGCAATCAGCCCCAGCATTTT. It is translated as CSVRQGGESNQPQHF.

The CDR3 bases are TGCGCCAGCAGCTTGGACGGCGGGGGTCGCAAAAACATTCAGTACTTC. This translates into CASSLDGGGRKNIQYF. The J gene is TRBJ2-4, the V gene TRBV5-1, with 7 bases aligning to TRBD2. V trimming: 0 bases; J trimming: 3 bases; junction bases outside the gene matches: 6. Germline CDR1 reads SGHRS; CDR2 reads YFSETQ. The CDR3 loop spans 16 amino acids.